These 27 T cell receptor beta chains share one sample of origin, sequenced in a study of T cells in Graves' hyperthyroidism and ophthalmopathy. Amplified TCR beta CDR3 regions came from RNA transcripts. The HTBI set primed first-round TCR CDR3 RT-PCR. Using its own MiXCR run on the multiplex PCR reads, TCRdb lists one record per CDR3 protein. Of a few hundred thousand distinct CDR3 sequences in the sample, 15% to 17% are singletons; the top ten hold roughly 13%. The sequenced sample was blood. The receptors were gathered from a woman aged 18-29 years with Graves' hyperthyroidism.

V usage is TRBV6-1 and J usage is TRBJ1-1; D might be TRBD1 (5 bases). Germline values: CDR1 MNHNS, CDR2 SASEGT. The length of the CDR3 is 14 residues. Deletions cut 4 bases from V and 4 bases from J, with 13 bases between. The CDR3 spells CASSASGRVTEAFF. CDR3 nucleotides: TGTGCCAGCAGTGCCTCCGGCAGGGTCACTGAAGCTTTCTTT.

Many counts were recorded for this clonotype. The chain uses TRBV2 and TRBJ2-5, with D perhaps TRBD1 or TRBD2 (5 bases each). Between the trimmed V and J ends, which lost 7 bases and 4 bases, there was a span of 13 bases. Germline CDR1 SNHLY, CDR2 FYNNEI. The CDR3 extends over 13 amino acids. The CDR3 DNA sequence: TGTGCCAGCAACGAGGGTACAGGAGAGACCCAGTACTTC. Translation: CASNEGTGETQYF.

CDR3 in DNA: TGCGCCAGCAGCCAAGAGGCGGGGGGCGCCTACAATGAGCAGTTCTTC. This translates into CASSQEAGGAYNEQFF. This chain uses TRBV4-3 with TRBJ2-1; TRBD2 matches 8 bases. The germline CDR1 and CDR2 sequences are LGHNA and YSLEER. This CDR3 has 16 residues. The ends lost 0 bases at V and 2 bases at J; junction bases unmatched: 3.

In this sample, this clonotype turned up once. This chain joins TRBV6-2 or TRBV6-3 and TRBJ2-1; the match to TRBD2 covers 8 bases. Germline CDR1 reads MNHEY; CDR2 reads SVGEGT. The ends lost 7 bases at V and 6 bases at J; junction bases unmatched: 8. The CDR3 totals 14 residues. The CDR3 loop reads CASTSGGVSNEQFF. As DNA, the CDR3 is TGTGCCAGCACCTCCGGGGGGGTATCCAATGAGCAGTTCTTC.

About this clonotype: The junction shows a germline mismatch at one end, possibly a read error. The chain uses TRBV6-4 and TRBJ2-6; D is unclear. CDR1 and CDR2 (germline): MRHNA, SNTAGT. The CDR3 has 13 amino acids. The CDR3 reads CASSYSAGFVLTF. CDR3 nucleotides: TGTGCCAGCAGTTACTCGGCAGGTTTCGTCCTGACTTTC.

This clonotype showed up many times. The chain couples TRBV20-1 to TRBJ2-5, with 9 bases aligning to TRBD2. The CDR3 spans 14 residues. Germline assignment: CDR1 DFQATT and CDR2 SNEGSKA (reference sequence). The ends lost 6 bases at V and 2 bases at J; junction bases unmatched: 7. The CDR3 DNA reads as TGCAGTGCCGGGGCGGGGGGGCGGCAAGAGACCCAGTACTTC. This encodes CSAGAGGRQETQYF.

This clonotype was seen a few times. In DNA form, the CDR3 reads TGTGCCAGCAGTACACCGGGACTAGTTGTTGACGAGCAGTACTTC. This gives the protein CASSTPGLVVDEQYF. The chain uses TRBV5-6 and TRBJ2-7; 8 nucleotides align to TRBD2. Trimming took 5 bases from V and 5 from J; bases not matched to a gene: 12. Germline V gene data show CDR1 as SGHDT and CDR2 as YYEEEE. This CDR3 contains 15 residues.

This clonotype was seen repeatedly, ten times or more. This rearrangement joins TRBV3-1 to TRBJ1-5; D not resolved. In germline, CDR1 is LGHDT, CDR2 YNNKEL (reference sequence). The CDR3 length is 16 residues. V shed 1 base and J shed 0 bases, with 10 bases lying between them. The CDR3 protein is CASSQGGPYSNQPQHF. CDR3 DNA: TGTGCCAGCAGCCAAGGCGGCCCTTATAGCAATCAGCCCCAGCATTTT.

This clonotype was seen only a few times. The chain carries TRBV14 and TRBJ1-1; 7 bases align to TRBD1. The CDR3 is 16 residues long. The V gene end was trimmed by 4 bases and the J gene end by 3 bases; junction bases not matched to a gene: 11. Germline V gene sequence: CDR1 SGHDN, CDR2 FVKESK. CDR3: CASSPARGRRDTEAFF. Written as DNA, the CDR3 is TGTGCCAGCAGCCCTGCGAGGGGGCGGCGAGACACTGAAGCTTTCTTT.

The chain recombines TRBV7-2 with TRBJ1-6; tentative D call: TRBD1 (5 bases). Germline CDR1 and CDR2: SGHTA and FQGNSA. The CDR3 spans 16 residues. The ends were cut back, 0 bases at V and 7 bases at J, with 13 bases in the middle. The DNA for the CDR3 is TGTGCCAGCAGCTTAGCGGGTTCAGGGACGAATTCACCCCTCCACTTT. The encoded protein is CASSLAGSGTNSPLHF.

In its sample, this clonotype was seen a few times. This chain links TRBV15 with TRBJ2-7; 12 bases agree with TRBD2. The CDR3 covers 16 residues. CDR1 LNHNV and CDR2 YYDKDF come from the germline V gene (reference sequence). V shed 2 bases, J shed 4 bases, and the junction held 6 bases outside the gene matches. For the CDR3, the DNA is TGTGCCACCAGCAGAACGACTAGCGGGGGTGCATACGAGCAGTACTTC. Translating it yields CATSRTTSGGAYEQYF.

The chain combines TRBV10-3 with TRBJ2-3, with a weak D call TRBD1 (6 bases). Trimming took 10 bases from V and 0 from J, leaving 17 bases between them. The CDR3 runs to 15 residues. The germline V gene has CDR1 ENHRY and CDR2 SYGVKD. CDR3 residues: CATGQGTISTDTQYF. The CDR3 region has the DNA TGTGCCACGGGCCAGGGGACAATTAGCACAGATACGCAGTATTTT.

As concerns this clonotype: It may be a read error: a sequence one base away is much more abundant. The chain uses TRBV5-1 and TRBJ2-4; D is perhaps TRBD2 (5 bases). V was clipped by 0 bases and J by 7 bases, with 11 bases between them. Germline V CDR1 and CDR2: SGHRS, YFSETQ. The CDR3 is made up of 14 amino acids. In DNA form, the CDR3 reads TGCGCCAGCAGCTTGGCCGGAGGAGCGAACATTCAGTACTTC. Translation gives CASSLAGGANIQYF.

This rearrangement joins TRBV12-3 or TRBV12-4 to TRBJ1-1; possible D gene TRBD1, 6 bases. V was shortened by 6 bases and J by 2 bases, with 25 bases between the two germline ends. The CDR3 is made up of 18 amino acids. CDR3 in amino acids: CASSLVSGQRAKNTEAFF. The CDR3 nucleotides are TGTGCCAGCAGCTTGGTATCTGGACAGCGCGCAAAAAACACTGAAGCTTTCTTT.

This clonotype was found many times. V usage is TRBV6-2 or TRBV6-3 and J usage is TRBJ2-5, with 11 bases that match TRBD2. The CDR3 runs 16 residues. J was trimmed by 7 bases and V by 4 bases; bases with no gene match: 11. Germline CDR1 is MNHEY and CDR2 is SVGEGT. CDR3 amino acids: CASSFLAGGPRGTQYF. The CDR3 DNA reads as TGTGCCAGCAGTTTTTTAGCGGGAGGGCCGCGTGGGACCCAGTACTTC.

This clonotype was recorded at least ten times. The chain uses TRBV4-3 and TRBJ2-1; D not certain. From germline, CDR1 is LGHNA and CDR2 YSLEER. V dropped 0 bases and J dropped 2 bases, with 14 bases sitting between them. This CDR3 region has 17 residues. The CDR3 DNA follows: TGCGCCAGCAGCCAAGATCCAACCGGATACACCTACAATGAGCAGTTCTTC. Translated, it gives CASSQDPTGYTYNEQFF.

The CDR3 is CASSPRASGSNEQFF. The DNA for the CDR3 is TGTGCCAGCAGCCCTCGGGCTAGCGGGAGTAATGAGCAGTTCTTC. The J gene is TRBJ2-1, the V gene TRBV7-3; 10 bases match TRBD2. The CDR3 runs 15 residues. Germline loops: CDR1 SGHTA, CDR2 FQGTGA. After removal of 5 bases from V and 7 bases from J, the junction contained 8 bases not matched to a gene.

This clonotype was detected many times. CDR3 region: CASSPMDRADGYTF. As DNA, the CDR3 is TGTGCCAGCTCACCTATGGACAGGGCGGATGGCTACACCTTC. The chain combines TRBV18 with TRBJ1-2; 8 bases are shared with TRBD1. J lost 6 bases, V lost 3 bases, and 6 bases had no gene match. The CDR3 has 14 residues. Germline lookup yields CDR1 KGHSH and CDR2 LQKENI. The full variable domain, rest sourced from reference TRBV18 and TRBJ1-2, is NAGVMQNPRHLVRRRGQEARLRCSPMKGHSHVYWYRQLPEEGLKFMVYLQKENIIDESGMPKERFSAEFPKEGPSILRIQQVVRGDSAAYFCASSPMDRADGYTFGSGTRLTVV.

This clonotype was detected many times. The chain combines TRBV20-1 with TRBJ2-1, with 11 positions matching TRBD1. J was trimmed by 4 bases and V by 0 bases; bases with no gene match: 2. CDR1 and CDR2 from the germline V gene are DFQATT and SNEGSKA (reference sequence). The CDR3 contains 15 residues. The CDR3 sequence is CSARDRDRGYNEQFF. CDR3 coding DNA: TGCAGTGCTAGAGACCGGGACAGGGGGTACAATGAGCAGTTCTTC.

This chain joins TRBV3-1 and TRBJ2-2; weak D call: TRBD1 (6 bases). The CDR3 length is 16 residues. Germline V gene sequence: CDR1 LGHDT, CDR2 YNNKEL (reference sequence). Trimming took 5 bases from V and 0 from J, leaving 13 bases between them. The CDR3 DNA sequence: TGTGCCAGCAGCACCCCCGGGACAACGAACACCGGGGAGCTGTTTTTT. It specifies CASSTPGTTNTGELFF.

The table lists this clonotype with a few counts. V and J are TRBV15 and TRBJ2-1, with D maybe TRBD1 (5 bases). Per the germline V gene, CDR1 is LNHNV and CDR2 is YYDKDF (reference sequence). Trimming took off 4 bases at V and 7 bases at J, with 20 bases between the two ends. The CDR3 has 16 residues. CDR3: CATSNKVGPYGNEQFF. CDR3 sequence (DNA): TGTGCCACCAGCAATAAGGTGGGGCCTTACGGGAATGAGCAGTTCTTC.

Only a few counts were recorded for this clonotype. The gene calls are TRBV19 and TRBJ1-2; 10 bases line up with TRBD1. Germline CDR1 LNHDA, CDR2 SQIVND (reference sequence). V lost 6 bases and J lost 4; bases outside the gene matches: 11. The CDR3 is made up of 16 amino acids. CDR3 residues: CASSPGQGLPPYGYTF. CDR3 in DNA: TGTGCCAGTAGCCCGGGACAGGGGCTACCCCCCTATGGCTACACCTTC.

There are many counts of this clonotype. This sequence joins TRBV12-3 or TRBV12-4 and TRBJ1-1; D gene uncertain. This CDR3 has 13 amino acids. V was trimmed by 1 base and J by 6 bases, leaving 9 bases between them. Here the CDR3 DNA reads TGTGCCAGCAGTTTAGTGGGTCGATCTGAAGCTTTCTTT. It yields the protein CASSLVGRSEAFF.

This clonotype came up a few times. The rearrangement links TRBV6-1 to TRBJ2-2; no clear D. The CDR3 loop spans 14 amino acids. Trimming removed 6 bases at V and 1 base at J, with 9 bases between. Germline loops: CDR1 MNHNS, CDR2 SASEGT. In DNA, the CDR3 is TGTGCCAGCAGACCCGACTGGAACACCGGGGAGCTGTTTTTT. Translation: CASRPDWNTGELFF.

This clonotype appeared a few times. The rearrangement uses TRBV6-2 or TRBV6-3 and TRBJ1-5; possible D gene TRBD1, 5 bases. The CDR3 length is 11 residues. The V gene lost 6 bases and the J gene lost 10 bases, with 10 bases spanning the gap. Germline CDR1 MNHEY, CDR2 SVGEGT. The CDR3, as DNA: TGTGCCAGCAGCTACCAGGGTCCCCAGCATTTT. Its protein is CASSYQGPQHF.

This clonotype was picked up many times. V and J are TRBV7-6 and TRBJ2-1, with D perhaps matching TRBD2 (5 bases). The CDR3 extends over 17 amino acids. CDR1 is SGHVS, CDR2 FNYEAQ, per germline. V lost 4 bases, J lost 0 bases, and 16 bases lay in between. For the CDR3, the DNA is TGTGCCAGCAGCTACTGGGGAGCGGAGAGCTCCTACAATGAGCAGTTCTTC. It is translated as CASSYWGAESSYNEQFF.

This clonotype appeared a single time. The CDR3 sequence is CSAREALFSGRSDTQYF. The DNA of the CDR3 is TGCAGTGCTAGAGAGGCTTTGTTCAGCGGGAGATCGGATACGCAGTATTTT. V is TRBV20-1 and J is TRBJ2-3; 8 bases are shared with TRBD2. Germline V CDR1 and CDR2: DFQATT, SNEGSKA (reference sequence). The CDR3 runs to 17 residues. V lost 0 bases to trimming and J lost 6 bases; unmatched junction nucleotides: 14.